The 27 T cell receptor beta chains listed next were all sequenced from one sample in a study of blood T cells in healthy people across ages. A second about 6 to 12 cycle PCR used barcoded and J-beta primers. One entry per CDR3 protein results from TCRdb running MiXCR on the 5' RACE reads. The sample lists 590,000 or so distinct CDR3 sequences; about 30% were seen once. The sequencing sample was made of blood. The receptor set was obtained from an elderly woman in good health.

This clonotype has more than one count but fewer than ten. The CDR3 region has the DNA TGTGCCAGCAGGGTAACGGGGTGGGACACTGAAGCTTTCTTT. This codes for CASRVTGWDTEAFF. The rearrangement joins TRBV2 to TRBJ1-1, with D unresolved. Germline CDR1 is SNHLY and CDR2 is FYNNEI. The CDR3 is 14 residues long. Trimming removed 6 bases at V and 3 bases at J, with 14 bases between.

This clonotype showed up many times. The rearrangement links TRBV6-2 or TRBV6-3 to TRBJ2-1; 8 positions match TRBD1. This CDR3 contains 17 residues. V gave up 2 bases and J gave up 0 bases; unmatched junction bases: 6. Germline V gene data show CDR1 as MNHEY and CDR2 as SVGEGT. This CDR3 reads CASSYRGQAYSYNEQFF. The CDR3 nucleotides read TGTGCCAGCAGTTACAGGGGACAGGCTTACTCCTACAATGAGCAGTTCTTC.

This clonotype was counted at least ten times. The chain is built from TRBV6-5 and TRBJ1-5; possibly TRBD1 for D (5 bases). This CDR3 region has 15 residues. CDR1 is MNHEY, CDR2 SVGAGI, per germline. V shed 8 bases and J shed 6 bases, with 20 bases lying between them. The CDR3 sequence is CASSPGTPGSQPQHF. As DNA, the CDR3 is TGTGCCAGCTCCCCCGGGACCCCGGGGAGTCAGCCCCAGCATTTT.

The chain recombines TRBV7-2 with TRBJ2-2; D might be TRBD1 or TRBD2, each matching 6 bases. The ends were cut back, 1 base at V and 0 bases at J, with 9 bases in the middle. The germline V gene encodes CDR1 SGHTA and CDR2 FQGNSA. The CDR3 has 16 amino acids. CDR3 protein: CASSLEGGTNTGELFF. CDR3 DNA: TGTGCCAGCAGCTTAGAGGGGGGTACGAACACCGGGGAGCTGTTTTTT.

This clonotype was seen many times. The chain combines TRBV5-1 with TRBJ2-3; D remains unclear. From germline, CDR1 is SGHRS and CDR2 YFSETQ. CDR3 length: 15 residues. V lost 0 bases to trimming and J lost 0 bases, with 8 bases between them. The CDR3 sequence is CASSLEDPSTDTQYF. The CDR3 nucleotides are TGCGCCAGCAGCTTGGAAGATCCTAGCACAGATACGCAGTATTTT.

The chain uses TRBV20-1 and TRBJ2-1; D is unresolved. The CDR3 runs 12 residues. Between the trimmed V and J ends, which lost 3 bases and 2 bases, there was a span of 5 bases. The germline gives CDR1 DFQATT, CDR2 SNEGSKA (reference sequence). The CDR3 is CSASGTYNEQFF. The CDR3 DNA follows: TGCAGTGCTAGTGGAACCTACAATGAGCAGTTCTTC.

This clonotype occurred many times. This rearrangement joins TRBV5-1 to TRBJ2-7; 9 nucleotides agree with TRBD2. With V trimmed by 0 bases and J by 4 bases, 8 bases remained unmatched. Germline CDR1 and CDR2: SGHRS and YFSETQ. CDR3 length: 16 amino acids. CDR3: CASSLAPAGGNYEQYF. CDR3 nucleotide sequence: TGCGCCAGCAGCTTGGCCCCAGCGGGGGGAAATTACGAGCAGTACTTC.

The chain links TRBV7-2 to TRBJ1-4, with TRBD1 matching 9 bases. There are 15 residues in the CDR3. In germline, CDR1 is SGHTA, CDR2 FQGNSA. Losses at the gene ends were 1 base for V and 4 bases for J; bases not matched to a gene: 1. The CDR3 protein is CASSLVTGGNEKLFF. In nucleotides, the CDR3 is TGTGCCAGCAGCTTAGTGACAGGGGGTAATGAAAAACTGTTTTTT. The full variable domain, with the rest looked up from reference TRBV7-2 and TRBJ1-4, is GAGVSQSPSNKVTEKGKDVELRCDPISGHTALYWYRQSLGQGLEFLIYFQGNSAPDKSGLPSDRFSAERTGGSVSTLTIQRTQQEDSAVYLCASSLVTGGNEKLFFGSGTQLSVL.

V is TRBV30 and J is TRBJ2-1; no reliable D call. This CDR3 comprises 16 residues. Germline CDR1 and CDR2: GTSNPN and SVGIG (reference sequence). V was clipped by 2 bases and J by 0 bases, with 14 bases between them. This CDR3 reads CAWSWYSISSYNEQFF. In DNA form, the CDR3 reads TGTGCCTGGAGTTGGTACAGCATTAGCTCCTACAATGAGCAGTTCTTC.

As concerns this clonotype: A much more abundant neighbour one base away suggests this may be a read error. The CDR3 reads CASSGDFLHEQYF. The CDR3, as DNA: TGTGCCAGCTCCGGGGACTTCCTCCACGAGCAGTACTTC. The chain links TRBV25-1 to TRBJ2-1, with a tentative D call TRBD2 (6 bases). TRBJ2-7 matches the DNA end more closely, so the J call is doubtful. CDR3 length equals 13 residues. Germline values: CDR1 MGHDK, CDR2 SYGVNS.

J is TRBJ2-5 and V is TRBV28; 10 positions agree with TRBD2. The J call is in doubt because the DNA end fits TRBJ2-7 better. The CDR3 has 15 residues. The V gene's germline CDR1 is MDHEN and CDR2 SYDVKM. The CDR3 sequence: CASSTSGGAHYEQYF. The DNA of the CDR3 is TGTGCCAGCAGCACAAGCGGGGGGGCCCACTACGAGCAGTACTTC.

This rearrangement joins TRBV7-8 to TRBJ2-3; D is unresolved. V dropped 4 bases and J dropped 1 base, with 15 bases sitting between them. There are 16 residues in the CDR3. In germline, CDR1 is SGHVS, CDR2 FQNEAQ. The CDR3 here is CASSSTGPRGTDTQYF. The CDR3 bases are TGTGCCAGCAGCTCAACCGGCCCCAGAGGCACAGATACGCAGTATTTT. Full variable domain (remainder filled in from reference TRBV7-8 and TRBJ2-3): GAGVSQSPRYKVAKRGQDVALRCDPISGHVSLFWYQQALGQGPEFLTYFQNEAQLDKSGLPSDRFFAERPEGSVSTLKIQRTQQEDSAVYLCASSSTGPRGTDTQYFGPGTRLTVL.

This clonotype was seen ten or more times. An end of the junction differs from the germline gene, which may be a read error. The DNA for the CDR3 is TGTGCCAGCAGACTAGCGGGGGGAGATACGCAGTATTTT. This translates into CASRLAGGDTQYF. The genes are TRBV5-1 and TRBJ2-3, with 13 bases identical to TRBD2. This CDR3 comprises 13 residues. CDR1 is SGHRS and CDR2 is YFSETQ in the germline V gene.

In this sample, this clonotype turned up many times. The chain has TRBV6-2 or TRBV6-3 and TRBJ2-6, with D uncertain. CDR3 length: 15 residues. The V end lost 7 bases, the J end lost 0 bases, and 10 bases lay between the germline ends. From germline, CDR1 is MNHEY and CDR2 SVGEGT. The CDR3 bases are TGTGCCAGCACTCCCTACAGCTCTGGGGCCAACGTCCTGACTTTC. Translated, it gives CASTPYSSGANVLTF.

In its sample, this clonotype was seen many times. A much larger clone differs by one base, so this may be a read error. This chain connects TRBV5-1 to TRBJ2-3, with D uncertain. This CDR3 is 14 amino acids long. V was shortened by 3 bases and J by 2 bases, with 10 bases between the two germline ends. The germline CDR1 and CDR2 sequences are SGHRS and YFSETQ. CDR3 amino acids: CASSCVDTTDTQYF. In nucleotides, the CDR3 is TGCGCCAGCAGCTGCGTTGACACCACAGATACGCAGTATTTT.

Many counts were recorded for this clonotype. The chain uses TRBV5-1 and TRBJ2-7, with 12 bases fitting TRBD2. The CDR3 length is 19 residues. Germline values: CDR1 SGHRS, CDR2 YFSETQ. V lost 4 bases to trimming and J lost 2 bases; unmatched junction nucleotides: 16. The CDR3 loop reads CASSVAYRLAGELTYEQYF. The CDR3, as DNA: TGCGCCAGCAGCGTGGCGTATAGACTAGCGGGGGAGCTAACCTACGAGCAGTACTTC.

CDR3 sequence: CASSLVSGGPCEQYF. The CDR3 DNA sequence: TGCGCCAGCAGCTTGGTTAGCGGGGGGCCCTGCGAGCAGTACTTC. The rearrangement links TRBV5-1 to TRBJ2-5; TRBD2 matches at 10 bases. The J call may be wrong; the DNA end is better matched by TRBJ2-7. Per germline, CDR1 SGHRS and CDR2 YFSETQ. The length of the CDR3 is 15 residues.

This clonotype came up many times. V and J are TRBV4-2 and TRBJ2-5; D call uncertain. CDR3 length: 12 residues. V lost 5 bases to trimming and J lost 5 bases, with 9 bases between them. CDR1 is LGHNA, CDR2 YNFKEQ, per germline. The chain's CDR3 is CASSYSLETQYF. Written as DNA, the CDR3 is TGTGCCAGCAGCTACTCACTGGAGACCCAGTACTTC.

This clonotype occurred a few times. This may come from a read error, since a much larger clone is one base off. The gene calls are TRBV7-2 and TRBJ1-6; D call uncertain. The CDR3 covers 12 residues. The V gene's germline CDR1 is SGHTA and CDR2 FQGNSA. CDR3 residues: CAGSSNNSPLHF. DNA of the CDR3: TGTGCCGGCAGCTCGAATAATTCACCCCTCCACTTT.

This clonotype occurred a few times. The chain carries TRBV6-6 and TRBJ2-5, with D possibly being TRBD1 or TRBD2 (5 bases each). The CDR3 totals 15 residues. The germline V and J ends were trimmed by 4 bases and 5 bases, with 17 bases remaining between them. Germline lookup yields CDR1 MNHNY and CDR2 SVGAGI (reference sequence). DNA of the CDR3: TGTGCCAGCAGTTCCTCCGGGGCCCCCCGGGAGACCCAGTACTTC. It translates to CASSSSGAPRETQYF.

This chain joins TRBV4-1 and TRBJ2-3, with 7 bases that match TRBD1. Germline V gene data show CDR1 as MGHRA and CDR2 as YSYEKL. The ends lost 3 bases at V and 5 bases at J; junction bases unmatched: 8. The length of the CDR3 is 15 residues. Here the CDR3 DNA reads TGCGCCAGCAGCCAGGAAGGGGGCTGGGGAGATACGCAGTATTTT. This encodes CASSQEGGWGDTQYF.

About this clonotype itself: A much larger clone differs by one base, so this may be a read error. The V gene is TRBV7-9, the J gene TRBJ2-5, with 7 bases fitting TRBD1. This CDR3 has 13 amino acids. In germline, CDR1 is SEHNR, CDR2 FQNEAQ (reference sequence). For the CDR3, the DNA is TGTTCCAGCAGCTTTCGACAGGGCGAGACCCAGTACTTC. Protein product: CSSSFRQGETQYF.

Comment on this clonotype: A read error may explain this, as a much larger clone is one base away. The rearrangement links TRBV7-2 to TRBJ2-7; D is ambiguous. The CDR3 consists of 14 residues. Germline V gene data show CDR1 as SGHTA and CDR2 as FQGNSA. CDR3 DNA sequence: TGTGCCAGCAGCTTAGCTGCCCTCTCCTACGAGCGGTACTTC. Its translation is CASSLAALSYERYF.

This clonotype has at least ten counts. V gene TRBV7-9 combines with J gene TRBJ2-1; tentative D call: TRBD2 (5 bases). Germline CDR1 SEHNR, CDR2 FQNEAQ (reference sequence). Trimming removed 6 bases from V and 0 bases from J, with 9 bases in between. This CDR3 has 14 residues. Here the CDR3 DNA reads TGTGCCAGCAGGTTGGGGAGCTCCTACAATGAGCAGTTCTTC. Protein product: CASRLGSSYNEQFF.

The rearrangement uses TRBV29-1 and TRBJ2-5; 13 bases agree with TRBD2. The CDR3 is 14 residues long. Trimming took 7 bases from V and 11 from J; bases not matched to a gene: 13. The germline V gene encodes CDR1 SQVTM and CDR2 ANQGSEA. The DNA of the CDR3 is TGCAGCGAACTAGCGGGGGGGCTTGTCAATGAGCAGTACTTC. Translating gives CSELAGGLVNEQYF. Filled out from reference TRBV29-1 and TRBJ2-5, the complete variable domain reads SAVISQKPSRDICQRGTSLTIQCQVDSQVTMMFWYRQQPGQSLTLIATANQGSEATYESGFVIDKFPISRPNLTFSTLTVSNMSPEDSSIYLCSELAGGLVNEQYFGPGTRLLVL.

V gene TRBV12-3 or TRBV12-4 combines with J gene TRBJ2-7, with 8 positions matching TRBD2. The CDR3 is 14 amino acids. The trim removed 6 bases at V and 1 base at J, leaving 5 bases unmatched. The chain's CDR3 is CASRRGLESYEQYF. The CDR3 DNA reads as TGTGCCAGCAGGAGGGGACTAGAGTCCTACGAGCAGTACTTC.

The table lists this clonotype with many counts. The CDR3 reads CSAPPRANVLTF. CDR3 sequence (DNA): TGCAGTGCGCCTCCCCGGGCCAACGTCCTGACTTTC. The chain has TRBV20-1 and TRBJ2-6; D gene ambiguous. Trimming pared 6 bases from V and 5 bases from J, leaving 8 bases between. This CDR3 region has 12 residues. The germline V gene has CDR1 DFQATT and CDR2 SNEGSKA (reference sequence).